These T cell receptor beta chains were read from a single sample in a study of T cell responses to AZD1222 COVID-19 vaccine. Produced via immunoSEQ multiplex PCR; TCRdb's table is partial and in-frame only. The table includes more than 60,000 clones, less than 90% detected once. This material consisted of peripheral blood, taken on day 0 of AZD1222 vaccination. The receptors derive from an adult in good health. The CDR3 runs from the conserved cysteine through the conserved F or W. The D gene is left open where the match is weak. The listing skips clone size in some rows; elsewhere it reads once, few, many or a size class.

j_gene,abundance,v_gene,d_gene,CDR3aa,CDR3nt
TRBJ2-1,.,TRBV4-3,TRBD2,CASSQDRSGGEQFF,TGCGCCAGCAGCCAAGATCGTAGCGGGGGAGAGCAGTTCTTC
TRBJ1-6,.,TRBV9,.,CASSPRGGSSYNSPLHF,TGTGCCAGCAGCCCCCGGGGGGGGAGCTCCTATAATTCACCCCTCCACTTT
TRBJ1-1,.,TRBV7-9,.,CASSHAYTANTEAFF,TGTGCCAGCAGCCACGCATACACGGCGAACACTGAAGCTTTCTTT
TRBJ2-5,once,TRBV6-5,.,CASSSGQETQYF,TGTGCCAGCAGTTCCGGCCAAGAGACCCAGTACTTC
TRBJ1-3,.,TRBV9,.,CASSVGGRTQQSGNTIYF,TGTGCCAGCAGCGTAGGAGGACGGACACAACAATCGGGAAACACCATATATTTT
TRBJ2-5,.,TRBV19,.,CASSTLPRETQYF,TGTGCCAGCTCGACTTTGCCGAGGGAGACCCAGTACTTC
TRBJ1-2,.,TRBV28,TRBD1,CASSLTGQGPYGYTF,TGTGCCAGCAGTTTAACGGGACAGGGGCCCTATGGCTACACCTTC
TRBJ1-2,.,TRBV5-1,TRBD1,CASSLGGGPRGYTF,TGCGCCAGCAGCTTGGGAGGGGGCCCCCGGGGCTACACCTTC
TRBJ1-4,.,TRBV28,TRBD1,CASKQGARYEKLFF,TGTGCCAGCAAACAGGGGGCGCGATATGAAAAACTGTTTTTT
TRBJ1-3,.,TRBV25-1,.,CASSEAGSSGNTIYF,TGTGCCAGCAGTGAAGCAGGCAGCTCTGGAAACACCATATATTTT